This TCR beta chain stems from a study of T cell clusters in autoimmune cytopenias. Overall study context: The median distinct TRB clonotype count was 2,000 to 2,500 per sample, from a median around 50,000 reads.

TRB amplification used approximately 0.25 ug of peripheral blood genomic DNA. Measured by frequency, this clonotype is medium-sized. One tube held mixed TRB-A and TRB-B primer pools for touch-down PCR. TCRdb reprocessed the multiplex PCR reads and keeps a single row for each CDR3 protein, giving no DNA. The sample data list roughly 2,000 distinct CDR3 sequences. The sample comprised peripheral blood. This TCR came from a human donor with an autoimmune cytopenia or autoimmune hepatitis (not recorded which).

The CDR3 reads CASRSWSGPNQPQHF. V and J are TRBV19 and TRBJ1-5. Germline loops: CDR1 LNHDA, CDR2 SQIVND (reference sequence). The CDR3 spans 15 residues. The full variable domain, rest sourced from reference TRBV19 and TRBJ1-5, is DGGITQSPKYLFRKEGQNVTLSCEQNLNHDAMYWYRQDPGQGLRLIYYSQIVNDFQKGDIAEGYSVSREKKESFPLTVTSAQKNPTAFYLCASRSWSGPNQPQHFGDGTRLSIL.